This TCR beta chain was profiled in a study of spatial heterogeneity in lung cancer. TCRdb independently ran MiXCR on the 5' RACE reads; one entry per CDR3 protein. This table holds about 36,000 distinct CDR3 sequences, roughly 5.5% found once. This clonotype was observed many times. With V trimmed by 10 bases and J by 13 bases, 13 bases remained unmatched. Germline V gene data show CDR1 as LNHDA and CDR2 as SQIVND (reference sequence). The CDR3 loop spans 15 amino acids. Time point denoted: sample taken at primary tumor resection. Whole RNA was taken from tumor, nontumor lung or frozen PBMC; it was then sequenced unsorted.

The chain is built from TRBV19 and TRBJ2-6; TRBD2 matches 13 bases. The specimen was PBMCs, collected at surgery. The TCR comes from a female donor with early-stage non-small cell lung cancer. CDR3 sequence: CATSGLAGLLRVLTF. The CDR3 DNA sequence: TGTGCCACCTCGGGACTAGCGGGGTTGCTTAGGGTCCTGACTTTC.